One and the same sample provided the 8 T cell receptor beta chains below, sequenced in a study of preoperative IRX-2 immunotherapy in early breast cancer. Only in-frame clones appear in the TCRdb table, and some are missing; sequencing was by immunoSEQ multiplex PCR. The profile shows some 11,000 clones, 75% to 90% of them singletons. The treatment is: preoperative locoregional IRX-2 cytokine immunotherapy. The sample here was lymph node tissue, taken before IRX-2 immunotherapy. All receptors derive from a human donor with breast cancer.

J is TRBJ2-2 and V is TRBV1; the DNA was not compared with TRBD2, the D call given in the table. TRBV1 is labeled a pseudogene. The CDR3 consists of 17 residues. CDR3 nucleotides: TGCGCCAGCAGCCGGACTAGCGGGGCCACTGGGCCCGGGGAGCTGTTTTTT. Translated: CASSRTSGATGPGELFF.

The CDR3 region has the DNA TGTGCCAGCAGCTCAAAAGCGGGAGGGTCCTACAATGAGCAGTTCTTC. Translating it yields CASSSKAGGSYNEQFF. The chain carries TRBV7-1 and TRBJ2-1; 10 bases map to TRBD2. TRBV7-1 has ORF status, its function being uncertain. The ends lost 2 bases at V and 1 base at J; junction bases unmatched: 2. The CDR3 totals 16 residues.

This chain links TRBV11-3 with TRBJ2-2; 7 positions match TRBD2. Germline CDR1 SGHNT, CDR2 YENEEA. This CDR3 comprises 14 residues. V shed 5 bases and J 1 base; nucleotides not matched to a gene: 1. The CDR3 DNA sequence: TGTGCCAGCAGCCCGGGGGGGAACACCGGGGAGCTGTTTTTT. It specifies CASSPGGNTGELFF.

By its share, this clone is large. DNA of the CDR3: TGTGCCAGCAGCTTGTCAGGGGGCCCATCATACAATGAGCAGTTCTTC. It codes for CASSLSGGPSYNEQFF. The rearrangement uses TRBV11-3 and TRBJ2-1; 8 bases match TRBD1. CDR1 SGHNT and CDR2 YENEEA come from the germline V gene. J was trimmed by 4 bases and V by 3 bases; bases with no gene match: 8. This CDR3 is built from 16 residues.

This clone came up once. The chain is built from TRBV30 and TRBJ1-1; TRBD1 might be the D (6 bases). Germline values: CDR1 GTSNPN, CDR2 SVGIG (reference sequence). Trimming shortened V by 1 base and J by 4 bases, and 10 bases separated the two germline ends. This CDR3 spans 13 amino acids. The CDR3 coding sequence is TGTGCCTGGAGTGCTGGGGGGCCCACTGAAGCTTTCTTT. Amino acids: CAWSAGGPTEAFF.

This chain links TRBV30 with TRBJ2-3; possible D gene TRBD2, 5 bases. CDR1 is GTSNPN, CDR2 SVGIG, per germline (reference sequence). V lost 0 bases, J lost 5 bases, and 18 bases lay in between. The CDR3 contains 16 residues. In DNA form, the CDR3 reads TGTGCCTGGAGTGTATGGGCTAGCTCAAGCGGAGATACGCAGTATTTT. Protein product: CAWSVWASSSGDTQYF.

The chain links TRBV18 to TRBJ2-7; D gene uncertain. The CDR3 consists of 16 residues. The ends were cut back, 2 bases at V and 0 bases at J, with 14 bases in the middle. From germline, CDR1 is KGHSH and CDR2 LQKENI. The CDR3 DNA follows: TGTGCCAGCTCACCAGGGCCAGCCGCCCTCTCCTACGAGCAGTACTTC. This encodes CASSPGPAALSYEQYF.

In this sample, this clone turned up once. This chain uses TRBV11-3 with TRBJ1-1; D uncertain. The CDR3 has 15 residues. Germline-derived CDR1 and CDR2 are SGHNT and YENEEA. The germline V and J ends were trimmed by 6 bases and 0 bases, with 14 bases remaining between them. The CDR3 sequence is CASSALIDLNTEAFF. The CDR3 DNA sequence: TGTGCCAGCAGTGCCCTTATAGATTTGAACACTGAAGCTTTCTTT.